This T cell receptor (beta chain) was sequenced during a study of blood T cells in healthy people across ages. Study-level results: A roughly linear age-dependent decrease characterized TCR beta diversity per million T cells.

This clonotype turned up a few times. Its antigen is still unknown. Germline CDR1 MNHEY, CDR2 SVGEGT. The CDR3 has 14 amino acids. Together with a sample-barcoded 5' primer, a J-beta primer mix was included in a second PCR lasting roughly 7 to 11 cycles. With 12 random nucleotides, a template-switch adaptor tagged each individual cDNA molecule. A single record per CDR3 protein comes from TCRdb applying MiXCR to the 5' RACE reads. The repertoire holds almost 550,000 distinct CDR3 sequences, with less than 25% as singletons. The same specimen was also included in a second study, on T cells of mothers and their children. As that report states: All extracted RNA went into cDNA synthesis, about 1.4 ug per 15 ul.

The sequence was collected from a boy aged 5 to 17 in good health. The chain uses TRBV6-2 or TRBV6-3 and TRBJ2-5, with 8 bases lining up with TRBD2. The end of the DNA fits TRBJ2-7 better, so the J call may be wrong. The sequenced sample consisted of blood. In DNA, the CDR3 is TGTGCCAGCAGACCAAGCGGGAGTCGATACGAGCAGTACTTC. It is translated as CASRPSGSRYEQYF.